This TCR beta chain was recorded in a study of blood T cell repertoires in COVID-19. About the study: The United States, Italy and Spain supplied acute and convalescent COVID-19 samples. T cells, B-cell-depleted T cells, or PBMCs provided the cDNA or gDNA that served as material.

As handled by the study authors: Nucleated cell counts were estimated from reference gene primer amplification. The assay was immunoSEQ multiplex PCR, and TCRdb's table has in-frame clones only and misses some. That table supplies the V and J calls and clone size; D and trimming were determined from the DNA. The sample records approximately 59,000 clones, 85% being singletons. The trim removed 8 bases at V and 1 base at J, leaving 3 bases unmatched. Germline V gene lookup returns CDR1 LNHDA and CDR2 SQIVND (reference sequence). CDR3 length equals 13 residues. The chain has TRBV19 and TRBJ1-1; 8 positions agree with TRBD1. The sequence was obtained from a man aged 35-49 years with active COVID-19. The specimen sequenced was peripheral blood. DNA for the CDR3: TGTGCCAGTGTAACAGGGGGGAACACTGAAGCTTTCTTT. It is translated as CASVTGGNTEAFF.